This T cell receptor (beta chain) comes out of a study of graft-versus-host responses after intestinal transplantation. Overall study context: Isolated intestinal, liver-intestinal, or multivisceral transplants were what recipients had. General observations from the study: Allografts of patients with graft-donor T cell macrochimerism showed high graft-versus-host to host-versus-graft clone ratios. Detected in recipient marrow were GvH clones, some of which were first observed in ileum or blood. Circulating GvH clone levels at their peak were associated with HvG declines (early post-transplant).

Repertoires were generated with immunoSEQ multiplex PCR, while TCRdb's copy carries only in-frame clones and drops some. The sample holds more than 13,000 clones; approximately 70% are singletons and the top ten take roughly a quarter. Lymphocytes (intraepithelial and lamina propria) were released by processing the graft tissue. Comment on this clone: Its specificity is unknown.

Germline V lookup: CDR1 SGDLS, CDR2 YYNGEE. The length of the CDR3 is 13 residues. V shed 1 base and J shed 6 bases, with 7 bases lying between them. The clonotype comes from a human patient who received an intestinal transplant, so some T cells may come from the graft donor. The sample consisted of ileum tissue, taken around 720 days after intestinal transplantation. The rearrangement joins TRBV9 to TRBJ2-2; D might be TRBD2 (6 bases). The CDR3 protein is CASSVRGAGELFF. CDR3 bases: TGTGCCAGCAGCGTACGCGGGGCCGGGGAGCTGTTTTTT.